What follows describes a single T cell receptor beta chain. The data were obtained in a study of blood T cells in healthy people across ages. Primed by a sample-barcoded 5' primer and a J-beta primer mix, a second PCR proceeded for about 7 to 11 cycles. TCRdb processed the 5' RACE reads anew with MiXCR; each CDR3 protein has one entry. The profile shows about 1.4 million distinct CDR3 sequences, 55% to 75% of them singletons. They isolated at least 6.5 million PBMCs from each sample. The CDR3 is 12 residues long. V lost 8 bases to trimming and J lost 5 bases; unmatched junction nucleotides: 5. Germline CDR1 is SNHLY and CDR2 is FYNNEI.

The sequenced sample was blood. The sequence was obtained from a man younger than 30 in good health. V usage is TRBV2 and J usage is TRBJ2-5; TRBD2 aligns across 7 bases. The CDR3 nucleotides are TGTGCCAGCGGGAGCGGGGTTGAGACCCAGTACTTC. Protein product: CASGSGVETQYF.